A selection of T cell receptor beta chains follows, all from one sample in a study of graft-versus-host responses after intestinal transplantation. Produced via immunoSEQ multiplex PCR; TCRdb's table is partial and in-frame only. This table holds about 12,000 clones, roughly 30% found once. The specimen was alloreactive CD8+ T cells from a mixed lymphocyte reaction culture, collected before intestinal transplant. These receptors all stem from a human patient who received an intestinal transplant. Both conserved end residues are part of each CDR3. The D gene is left open where the match is weak. Not every row has a clone size; where given, it reads once, few, many or a size class.

j_call	v_call	d_call	clone_size	cdr3_nt	cdr3_aa
TRBJ1-6	TRBV9	.	once	TGTGCCAGCAGCGTAGTGGGGAATAATTCACCCCTCCACTTT	CASSVVGNNSPLHF
TRBJ2-4	TRBV27	TRBD2	.	TGTGCCAGCAGTTTACTAGCGGGAGAACTGAACATTCAGTACTTC	CASSLLAGELNIQYF
TRBJ1-4	TRBV13	.	.	TGTGCCAGCAGCTTAAGGGGCCCCACAGGTTTTAATGAAAAACTGTTTTTT	CASSLRGPTGFNEKLFF
TRBJ2-1	TRBV13	TRBD1	.	TGTGCCAGCAGCTTTTCAGGGGGCCTCTCCTACAATGAGCAGTTCTTC	CASSFSGGLSYNEQFF
TRBJ1-1	TRBV6-5	.	.	TGTGCCAGCAGTTACTCTTTCGACACTGAAGCTTTCTTT	CASSYSFDTEAFF
TRBJ2-7	TRBV5-4	TRBD2	once	TGTGCCAGCAGCTTGGGGTTGCGGGAGATTGGTTACGAGCAGTACTTC	CASSLGLREIGYEQYF
TRBJ2-5	TRBV6-5	TRBD1	.	TGTGCCAGCAGTTACAGGGGGCCACGGGAGACCCAGTACTTC	CASSYRGPRETQYF
TRBJ2-3	TRBV11-2	TRBD1	few	TGTGCCAGCAGCTCCGGACAGGGAATAGATACGCAGTATTTT	CASSSGQGIDTQYF
TRBJ2-5	TRBV2	.	.	TGTGCCAGCAGTGAGGGTGGGGCTCCTCAAGAGACCCAGTACTTC	CASSEGGAPQETQYF
TRBJ1-1	TRBV7-2	.	.	TGTGCCAGCAGCTTGGAAATCCGATCCTTTGCGAGGACTGAAGCTTTCTTT	CASSLEIRSFARTEAFF
TRBJ2-3	TRBV6-5	TRBD1	.	TGTGCCAGCAGTTACACAGGGGTCACGACCGCAGATACGCAGTATTTT	CASSYTGVTTADTQYF
TRBJ2-7	TRBV7-3	.	.	TGTGCCAGCAGCCCCCCGGGGCAAACCTACGAGCAGTACTTC	CASSPPGQTYEQYF
TRBJ2-1	TRBV30	.	few	TGTGCCTGGAGTGTACGGAGAACGGGAGCTCAGGTCTTC	CAWSVRRTGAQVF
TRBJ2-7	TRBV2	TRBD1	few	TGTGCCAGCACTGGACAGGGAGCCTACGAGCAGTACTTC	CASTGQGAYEQYF
TRBJ2-7	TRBV6-1	TRBD2	few	TGTGCCAGCAGTGAAGCGACTAGCGGGAGCTACGAGCAGTACTTC	CASSEATSGSYEQYF
TRBJ2-7	TRBV7-3	.	few	TGTGCCAGCAGCTCCGGCACAGGGTACGAGCAGTACTTC	CASSSGTGYEQYF
TRBJ2-5	TRBV5-1	.	.	TGCGCCAGCAGCTTCCATGCGGGGTTGTGGGAGACCCAGTACTTC	CASSFHAGLWETQYF
TRBJ2-1	TRBV6-5	.	.	TGTGCCAGCAGTCCGGGACGTCTCTACAATGAGCAGTTCTTC	CASSPGRLYNEQFF
TRBJ1-4	TRBV2	.	.	TGTGCCAGCATTCGTGTGTGGGGCAGGGCTCCAACTAATGAAAAACTGTTTTTT	CASIRVWGRAPTNEKLFF
TRBJ2-1	TRBV7-3	TRBD2	.	TGTGCCAGCAGCTTAGCGCGGGGGGACCAATACTACAATGAGCAGTTCTTC	CASSLARGDQYYNEQFF
TRBJ1-3	TRBV7-9	TRBD1	few	TGTGCCAGCAGCTCGGACAGGGCGCCTGGAAACACCATATATTTT	CASSSDRAPGNTIYF
TRBJ2-2	TRBV2	.	.	TGTGCCAGCGAAGAACCCCGGGCAATGAACACCGGGGAGCTGTTTTTT	CASEEPRAMNTGELFF
TRBJ2-7	TRBV7-9	TRBD1	.	TGTGCCAGCAGCTTTTGGGACAGGGGGCCCTACGAGCAGTACTTC	CASSFWDRGPYEQYF
TRBJ1-5	TRBV13	.	.	TGTGCCAGCAGTTGGGGAGATGCACAGCCCCAGCATTTT	CASSWGDAQPQHF
TRBJ1-1	TRBV7-6	.	few	TGTGCCAGCAGCCCAGGGACGAACACTGAAGCTTTCTTT	CASSPGTNTEAFF
TRBJ1-1	TRBV5-5	.	medium-sized	TGTGCCAGCAGCGATTTCAGGAACACTGAAGCTTTCTTT	CASSDFRNTEAFF
TRBJ2-5	TRBV13	.	.	TGTGCCAGCACCCCTAGCGAGCAAGAGACCCAGTACTTC	CASTPSEQETQYF
TRBJ2-1	TRBV11-2	TRBD2	.	TGTGCCAGCAGCCAAGAGATACTAGCGGGGCTAGATGAGCAGTTCTTC	CASSQEILAGLDEQFF
TRBJ1-1	TRBV6-5	.	.	TGTGCCAGCAGTGACCCCGGGGACACTGAAGCTTTCTTT	CASSDPGDTEAFF
TRBJ1-6	TRBV9	.	few	TGTGCCAGCAAAGGGACGGAGAATTCACCCCTCCACTTT	CASKGTENSPLHF
TRBJ2-1	TRBV30	.	.	TGTGCCTGGAGTTACCAGTCCTACAATGAGCAGTTCTTC	CAWSYQSYNEQFF
TRBJ2-1	TRBV9	TRBD1	.	TGTGCCAGCAGCGCGGACAGGGAGCAGTTCTTC	CASSADREQFF
TRBJ1-1	TRBV5-3	.	.	TGTGCCAGCAGCTTGAGGGGCACTGAAGCTTTCTTT	CASSLRGTEAFF
TRBJ2-7	TRBV6-9	.	.	TGTGCCAGCATGGGGAATTACGAGCAGTACTTC	CASMGNYEQYF
TRBJ2-7	TRBV6-1	.	few	TGTGCCAGCAGTGATGCGGGACTGATGGACTACGAGCAGTACTTC	CASSDAGLMDYEQYF
TRBJ1-5	TRBV19	.	.	TGTGCCAGTAGTATAGAGGATTACGGTCAGCCCCAGCATTTT	CASSIEDYGQPQHF
TRBJ2-7	TRBV27	TRBD1	.	TGTGCCAGCAGTTTATTAGGGGACAGGGGCTACGAGCAGTACTTC	CASSLLGDRGYEQYF
TRBJ1-2	TRBV6-1	.	.	TGTGCCAGCAGCAAACAGGGTAAGAACTATGGCTACACCTTC	CASSKQGKNYGYTF
TRBJ1-4	TRBV19	.	.	TGTGCCAGTAACCCGGGACGGGTGTTTTTATGGGAAAAACTGTTTTTT	CASNPGRVFLWEKLFF
TRBJ1-1	TRBV11-1	TRBD1	few	TGTGCCAGCAGCGCCAGACAGGGATACACTGAAGCTTTCTTT	CASSARQGYTEAFF
TRBJ1-1	TRBV7-9	.	.	TGTGCCAGCAGCCCAGGTACCACTGAAGCTTTCTTT	CASSPGTTEAFF
TRBJ1-1	TRBV9	.	.	TGTGCCAGCAGCGCCCCCGGGGGCAGAAACACTGAAGCTTTCTTT	CASSAPGGRNTEAFF
TRBJ2-7	TRBV7-9	TRBD2	.	TGTGCCAGCAGCCCTGGGACTAGCGGGAGGGCCTACGAGCAGTACTTC	CASSPGTSGRAYEQYF
TRBJ1-5	TRBV5-6	.	few	TGTGCCAGCAGCTTGGGAATGGGGCCCCAGCATTTT	CASSLGMGPQHF
TRBJ2-1	TRBV7-2	.	.	TGTGCCAGCAGCCTTGGTGAGCAGTTCTTC	CASSLGEQFF
TRBJ2-5	TRBV2	.	.	TGTGCCAGCAGCTTAGTCCAGCGGGAGACCCAGTACTTC	CASSLVQRETQYF
TRBJ2-5	TRBV7-9	.	.	TGTGCCAGCAGCTTAACTGGGATGGGAGAGACCCAGTACTTC	CASSLTGMGETQYF
TRBJ1-1	TRBV5-4	.	.	TGTGCCAGCAGCCAAAACACTGAAGCTTTCTTT	CASSQNTEAFF